This TCR beta chain was sequenced for a study of blood T cell repertoires in COVID-19. About the study: Acute-phase and convalescent COVID-19 samples originated in the United States, Italy and Spain. In each case, the material was cDNA or gDNA derived from T cells, B-cell-depleted T cells, or PBMCs.

In the original workflow: Reference gene primer amplification yielded estimated nucleated cell counts. Assay used: immunoSEQ multiplex PCR; TCRdb lists only in-frame clones, some missing. That table supplies the V and J calls and clone size; D and trimming were determined from the DNA. The table lists 100,000 to 150,000 clones, more than 70% of them singletons. V trimming: 7 bases; J trimming: 6 bases; junction bases outside the gene matches: 6. The CDR3 has 14 residues. The germline CDR1 and CDR2 sequences are KGHDR and SFDVKD. The material sequenced was peripheral blood. The receptor was derived from a human donor in a cohort sampled during active COVID-19. The gene calls are TRBV24-1 and TRBJ2-1; 9 bases align to TRBD2. CDR3 nucleotide sequence: TGTGCCACCAGCCTAGCGGGATGGCCCAATGAGCAGTTCTTC. The encoded protein is CATSLAGWPNEQFF.